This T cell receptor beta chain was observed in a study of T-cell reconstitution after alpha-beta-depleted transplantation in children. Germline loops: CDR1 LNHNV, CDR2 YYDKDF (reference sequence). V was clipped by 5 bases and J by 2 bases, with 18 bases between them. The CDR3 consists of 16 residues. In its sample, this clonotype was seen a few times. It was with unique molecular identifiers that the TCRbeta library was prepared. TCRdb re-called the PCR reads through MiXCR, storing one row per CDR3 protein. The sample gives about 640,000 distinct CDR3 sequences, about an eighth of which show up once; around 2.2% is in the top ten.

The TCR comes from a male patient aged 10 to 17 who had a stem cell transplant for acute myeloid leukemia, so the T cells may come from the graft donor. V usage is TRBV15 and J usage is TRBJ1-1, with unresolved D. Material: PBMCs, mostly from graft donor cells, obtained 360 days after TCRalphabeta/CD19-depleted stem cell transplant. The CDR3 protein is CATSWWMGQANTEAFF. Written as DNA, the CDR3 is TGTGCCACCAGCTGGTGGATGGGCCAGGCAAACACTGAAGCTTTCTTT. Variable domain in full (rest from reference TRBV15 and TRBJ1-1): DAMVIQNPRYQVTQFGKPVTLSCSQTLNHNVMYWYQQKSSQAPKLLFHYYDKDFNNEADTPDNFQSRRPNTSFCFLDIRSPGLGDTAMYLCATSWWMGQANTEAFFGQGTRLTVV.